This T cell receptor (beta chain) stems from a study of OX40 agonist ivuxolimab in advanced cancers. Libraries were prepared by immunoSEQ multiplex PCR; TCRdb keeps only in-frame clonotypes and omits some of them. The sample contains around 84,000 clones, approximately 84% of which appear only once. The sample in question was CD4+ or CD8+ T cells sorted from blood, obtained in a trial of the OX40 agonist ivuxolimab. This TCR derives from an adult with an advanced solid tumor such as melanoma, head and neck, liver or kidney cancer.

CDR3 DNA: TGCGCCAGCAGCCAAGGTGATTGGGGCGTCCAAGAGACCCAGTACTTC. It translates to CASSQGDWGVQETQYF. V gene TRBV4-1 combines with J gene TRBJ2-5, with D perhaps matching TRBD1 (5 bases). Germline V gives CDR1 MGHRA, CDR2 YSYEKL. Trimming removed 1 base at V and 1 base at J, with 13 bases between. The CDR3 runs 16 residues.